This T cell receptor beta chain was found in a study of T cell responses to AZD1222 COVID-19 vaccine. Study-wide results and caveats: Scientists sampled the repertoires only once the peak T cell response had passed. Only a handful of AZD1222 recipients, roughly six in all, had baseline seropositivity. Donors were mostly white British, more females; clonal diversity possibly underestimated.

Here immunoSEQ multiplex PCR was the method, and the copy in TCRdb shows in-frame clones only, minus some. The table shows around 120,000 clones, with roughly 90% occurring only once. The CDR3 is 13 amino acids. The V and J ends lost 2 bases and 5 bases respectively, with 7 bases between them. Germline V CDR1 and CDR2: SGHDT, YYEEEE. As for this clone: Its specificity is unknown.

The starting material was peripheral blood, obtained on day 0 of AZD1222 vaccination. The receptor comes from an adult in good health. The rearrangement links TRBV5-6 to TRBJ1-4; no firm D call. The CDR3 loop is CASSFGRNEKLFF. The CDR3 DNA is TGTGCCAGCAGCTTCGGACGGAATGAAAAACTGTTTTTT.